What follows is one T cell receptor (beta chain) and its context. The record originates from a study of T cells expressing NK-cell markers. Reprocessing the 5' RACE reads, TCRdb reports a single entry for every CDR3 protein and omits DNA. The table for this sample gives some 440,000 distinct CDR3 sequences. Sequencing was carried out using blood T cells: a sorted CD56 or NKG2C T cell subset, CD4+ or CD8+ T cells, or bulk PBMC T cells (not recorded which). The clonotype was recovered from a woman in her fifties or sixties in good health.

The CDR3 reads CSARDPRSKNIQYF. This chain connects TRBV20-1 to TRBJ2-4. Germline loops: CDR1 DFQATT, CDR2 SNEGSKA (reference sequence). The CDR3 loop spans 14 amino acids.